Listed below are T cell receptor beta chains from one sample, sequenced in a study of T cell responses to AZD1222 COVID-19 vaccine. Method: immunoSEQ multiplex PCR; TCRdb's copy keeps in-frame clones and lacks some. This table holds under 200,000 clones, approximately 90% found once. The source was peripheral blood, collected 28 days after the second dose of the MenACWY control vaccine. These TCRs come from an adult who received the MenACWY meningococcal vaccine as a control. Both conserved end residues are part of each CDR3. Each record gives: D gene, J gene, V gene, clone size, CDR3 DNA, CDR3 protein. A D gene is named only where the DNA matches it firmly. Rows give clone size only sometimes, using once, few, many, or a class for an expanded clone.

D: NA
J: TRBJ1-5
V: TRBV20-1
size: NA
DNA: TGCAGTGCTAGTCCGGGGGGTGGCAATCAGCCCCAGCATTTT
CDR3: CSASPGGGNQPQHF

D: NA
J: TRBJ2-7
V: TRBV6-2/TRBV6-3
size: once
DNA: TGTGCCAGCAGTTGGACAGTAGCGCAGGGGACGGGCGAGCAGTACTTC
CDR3: CASSWTVAQGTGEQYF

D: TRBD2
J: TRBJ2-1
V: TRBV7-2
size: NA
DNA: TGTGCCAGCAGCTTAGGCGGGAGGGCCATAGATGAGCAGTTCTTC
CDR3: CASSLGGRAIDEQFF

D: NA
J: TRBJ2-3
V: TRBV5-5
size: NA
DNA: TGTGCCAGCAGCCCCCGACTCGACGGCACAGATACGCAGTATTTT
CDR3: CASSPRLDGTDTQYF

D: NA
J: TRBJ1-4
V: TRBV20-1
size: NA
DNA: TGCAGTGGTCCCTGGAATGAAAAACTGTTTTTT
CDR3: CSGPWNEKLFF

D: TRBD1
J: TRBJ1-1
V: TRBV20-1
size: once
DNA: TGTGGGACAGGGGTGACTGAAGCTTTCTTT
CDR3: CGTGVTEAFF

D: TRBD2
J: TRBJ2-1
V: TRBV30
size: once
DNA: TGTGCCTCAGATAGCGGGAGCTACAATGAGCAGTTCTTC
CDR3: CASDSGSYNEQFF

D: NA
J: TRBJ1-6
V: TRBV11-3
size: NA
DNA: TGTGCCAGCAGCCCCACAGGAATTAATTCACCCCTCCACTTT
CDR3: CASSPTGINSPLHF

D: TRBD1
J: TRBJ1-2
V: TRBV6-2/TRBV6-3
size: NA
DNA: TGTGCCAGCAGCCCCTACAAGGGACAGGCCGACTATGGCTACACCTTC
CDR3: CASSPYKGQADYGYTF

D: NA
J: TRBJ1-2
V: TRBV7-3
size: NA
DNA: TGTGCCAGCAGCCCCTCCGGGGGCATCTATGGCTACACCTTC
CDR3: CASSPSGGIYGYTF

D: NA
J: TRBJ1-6
V: TRBV27
size: NA
DNA: TGTGCCAGCAGTTCCACAGGGAGCTCCTATAATTCACCCCTCCACTTT
CDR3: CASSSTGSSYNSPLHF

D: NA
J: TRBJ2-7
V: TRBV7-9
size: NA
DNA: TGTGCCAGCAGCTTTCCACCCTACGAGCAGTACTTC
CDR3: CASSFPPYEQYF

D: TRBD2
J: TRBJ2-1
V: TRBV29-1
size: NA
DNA: TGCAGCGTCCGGACTAGCGGGAGGGTGAATGAGCAGTTCTTC
CDR3: CSVRTSGRVNEQFF

D: NA
J: TRBJ1-2
V: TRBV12-5
size: NA
DNA: TGTGCTAGTGGATTACAGGGTCGGATTGGCTACACCTTC
CDR3: CASGLQGRIGYTF

D: NA
J: TRBJ2-3
V: TRBV6-2/TRBV6-3
size: NA
DNA: TGTGCCAGCAGTTCAACGGGACCACCTCCGGATACGCAGTATTTT
CDR3: CASSSTGPPPDTQYF

D: TRBD1
J: TRBJ2-2
V: TRBV6-5
size: NA
DNA: TGTGCCAGCGCCCAGGGGGCTAGTGGCACCGGGGAGCTGTTTTTT
CDR3: CASAQGASGTGELFF

D: NA
J: TRBJ1-2
V: TRBV5-4
size: NA
DNA: TGTGCCAGCAGCTTGGAAGGCTTTGGCTACACCTTC
CDR3: CASSLEGFGYTF

D: TRBD1
J: TRBJ2-1
V: TRBV3-1/TRBV3-2
size: NA
DNA: TGTGCCAGCAGCCAAAGGGGGACAGCCAACAATGAGCAGTTCTTC
CDR3: CASSQRGTANNEQFF

D: NA
J: TRBJ2-7
V: TRBV25-1
size: NA
DNA: TGTGCCAGCAGTGAAGGTGGCAGGGGAACGTTCTACGAGCAGTACTTC
CDR3: CASSEGGRGTFYEQYF

D: TRBD2
J: TRBJ2-1
V: TRBV4-1
size: NA
DNA: TGCGCCAGCAGCCAAGTTCCGGGAGGGCGGGGTGAGCAGTTCTTC
CDR3: CASSQVPGGRGEQFF

D: NA
J: TRBJ2-7
V: TRBV3-1/TRBV3-2
size: NA
DNA: TGTGCCAGCAGCCGACTCTATCCGGGAGAGCAGTACTTC
CDR3: CASSRLYPGEQYF

D: NA
J: TRBJ2-7
V: TRBV6-5
size: few
DNA: TGTGCCAGCATCAATTATAGTAGCGAGCAGTACTTC
CDR3: CASINYSSEQYF

D: NA
J: TRBJ1-2
V: TRBV28
size: NA
DNA: TGTGCCAGCATCCCCCGCCGGGTTGCGGGCTACACCTTC
CDR3: CASIPRRVAGYTF

D: NA
J: TRBJ2-1
V: TRBV9
size: NA
DNA: TGTGCCAGCAGCGTAGGCCCTAGCGCAACTAATGAGCAGTTCTTC
CDR3: CASSVGPSATNEQFF

D: NA
J: TRBJ1-3
V: TRBV7-2
size: NA
DNA: TGTGCCAGCAGCTCAAATGCTGGAAACACCATATATTTT
CDR3: CASSSNAGNTIYF

D: TRBD1
J: TRBJ2-1
V: TRBV3-1/TRBV3-2
size: NA
DNA: TGTGCCAGCAGCGTGACAGGGGCGGTATTTGATGAGCAGTTCTTC
CDR3: CASSVTGAVFDEQFF

D: NA
J: TRBJ1-1
V: TRBV6-5
size: NA
DNA: TGTGCCAGCACAGAAAGTGGGGGCACGTACACTGAAGCTTTCTTT
CDR3: CASTESGGTYTEAFF

D: TRBD1
J: TRBJ1-5
V: TRBV2
size: NA
DNA: TGTGCCAGCCGTTTCGACAGGGTCGATCAGCCCCAGCATTTT
CDR3: CASRFDRVDQPQHF

D: NA
J: TRBJ1-1
V: TRBV5-6
size: once
DNA: TGTGCCAGCAGTTCGACACTCCTCTCGCTAGACTGGGCTTTCTTT
CDR3: CASSSTLLSLDWAFF

D: NA
J: TRBJ1-5
V: TRBV19
size: once
DNA: TGTGCCAGTAGGGCGGATTATAGCAATCAGCCCCAGCATTTT
CDR3: CASRADYSNQPQHF

D: TRBD1
J: TRBJ2-2
V: TRBV7-6
size: NA
DNA: TGTGCCAGCAGACAGGAGAACAGGGGATCGGCCGGGGAGCTGTTTTTT
CDR3: CASRQENRGSAGELFF

D: NA
J: TRBJ2-1
V: TRBV28
size: NA
DNA: TGTGCCAGCAGTCTCACCCTGAGCTCCTACAATGAGCAGTTCTTC
CDR3: CASSLTLSSYNEQFF

D: NA
J: TRBJ1-1
V: TRBV28
size: NA
DNA: TGTGCCAGCAGTTTAACCGGGACAAGTGAAGCTTTCTTT
CDR3: CASSLTGTSEAFF

D: TRBD1
J: TRBJ2-1
V: TRBV29-1
size: few
DNA: TGCAGCGTTGATCAGAGGACAGGGGGGAATGAGCAGTTCTTC
CDR3: CSVDQRTGGNEQFF

D: NA
J: TRBJ1-4
V: TRBV2
size: NA
DNA: TGTGCCAGCAGTCCCGAAGACAGCCTAAATGAAAAACTGTTTTTT
CDR3: CASSPEDSLNEKLFF

D: TRBD2
J: TRBJ2-1
V: TRBV19
size: NA
DNA: TGTGCCAGTAGTTCGGCTAGCGGGAGGCAATACAATGAGCAGTTCTTC
CDR3: CASSSASGRQYNEQFF

D: TRBD2
J: TRBJ2-7
V: TRBV3-1/TRBV3-2
size: NA
DNA: TGTGCCAGCAGCCAAGGAACTAGCGGGAGTAAGGGGCAGTACTTC
CDR3: CASSQGTSGSKGQYF

D: TRBD1
J: TRBJ1-3
V: TRBV19
size: NA
DNA: TGTGCCAGTAGCTACTGGCAGGGACAGGTCCGCTCTGGAAACACCATATATTTT
CDR3: CASSYWQGQVRSGNTIYF

D: TRBD2
J: TRBJ2-1
V: TRBV7-8
size: NA
DNA: TGTGCCAGCAGCTTAGCTGGACTAGCGTTACCCTACTACAATGAGCAGTTCTTC
CDR3: CASSLAGLALPYYNEQFF